This is a list of T cell receptor beta chains from one sample in a study of tumor-infiltrating lymphocytes in primary liver carcinoma. TCRdb reanalysed the multiplex PCR reads using MiXCR and keeps one entry per CDR3 protein. Of about 330,000 distinct CDR3 sequences in the sample, 65% were seen once. Sequencing was performed on peripheral blood. The receptors originated from a man aged 35-49 years with primary liver carcinoma and hepatitis B virus infection. CDR3s include the opening cysteine and the closing phenylalanine or tryptophan. Fields, in order: clone size, D gene, J gene, V gene, CDR3 DNA, CDR3 protein. The D gene is left open where the match is weak. Size is omitted from some rows. Given values are once, few, many or a class for expanded clones.

once TRBD1 TRBJ2-3 TRBV6-6 TGTGCCGGGAGCGACAGGGGGGATACGCAGTATTTT CAGSDRGDTQYF
NA TRBD1 TRBJ2-7 TRBV5-1 TGCGCCAGCAGCTCGACAGGGGGGGCCTACGAGCAGTACTTC CASSSTGGAYEQYF
NA NA TRBJ2-5 TRBV2 TGTGCCAGCAGTGAAGCGAAGGGGAAAGAGACCCAGTACTTC CASSEAKGKETQYF
NA NA TRBJ1-6 TRBV28 TGTGCCAGCAGTTTAGACGGGACATTCAATTCACCCCTCCACTTT CASSLDGTFNSPLHF
many NA TRBJ1-2 TRBV6-2/TRBV6-3 TGTGCCAGCAGTTCCAGGGACACCGTATCCTATGGCTACACCTTC CASSSRDTVSYGYTF
NA NA TRBJ2-3 TRBV10-3 TGTGCCATCAGTAACCCCGTGTTCGGGCTAGCGAAGGCAGATACGCAGTATTTT CAISNPVFGLAKADTQYF
NA NA TRBJ2-2 TRBV12-3/TRBV12-4 TGTGCCAGTAGTCCTGTACTGAAACGGGTCACCGGGGAGCTGTTTTTT CASSPVLKRVTGELFF
many TRBD1 TRBJ2-7 TRBV6-5 TGTGCCAGCAACAACAGGGGAGATACCTACGAGCAGTACTTC CASNNRGDTYEQYF
NA NA TRBJ2-7 TRBV6-5 TGTGCCACCAGTTTTGGACAGTTGTACGAGCAGTACTTC CATSFGQLYEQYF
NA NA TRBJ2-7 TRBV4-2 TGTGCCAGCAGCCAAGAGTACGGGCCCTATGAGCAGTATTTC CASSQEYGPYEQYF
NA NA TRBJ2-5 TRBV10-3 TGTGTCATCAATTTTCCGGGACTAGAGACCCAGTACTTC CVINFPGLETQYF
once NA TRBJ1-2 TRBV6-1 TGTGCCAGCAGAGAGGGCAGGGAGCAGGGCTACACCTTC CASREGREQGYTF
NA TRBD1 TRBJ2-7 TRBV11-2 TGTGCCAGACGCAGGACAGGCGGTCCCTTCTACGAGCAGTATTTC CARRRTGGPFYEQYF
NA NA TRBJ2-5 TRBV14 TGTACCAGCAGCCATCCGGCCCAAGAGACCCAGTACTTC CTSSHPAQETQYF
many TRBD2 TRBJ2-2 TRBV6-5 TGTGCCAGCAGTTACCGTCTTAGCGGGACCGGGGAGCTGTTTTTT CASSYRLSGTGELFF
NA TRBD1 TRBJ1-5 TRBV28 TGTGCCAGCAGTTTACGGGACAGGGGCAATCAGCCCCAGCATTTT CASSLRDRGNQPQHF
NA NA TRBJ1-5 TRBV6-2/TRBV6-3 TGTGCTAGCAGTTACTCCGTACATGCCCAGTGGCCCCAGCATTTT CASSYSVHAQWPQHF
NA TRBD2 TRBJ2-1 TRBV7-3 TGTGCCAGCAGCCCTACTAGCGGAGGTATCAATGAGCAATTCTTC CASSPTSGGINEQFF
NA TRBD1 TRBJ1-5 TRBV5-5 TGTGCCAACAGCACGGGGACAGGGGGATATAGCAATCAGCCCCAGCATTTT CANSTGTGGYSNQPQHF
few TRBD2 TRBJ2-3 TRBV4-2 TGTGCCAGCAGCCAAGAACTAGCGGGATTTTCAGATACGCAGTATTTT CASSQELAGFSDTQYF
many NA TRBJ1-6 TRBV6-5 TGTGCCAGCAGTCTGGGCAGGGCAGATTCACCCCTCCACTTT CASSLGRADSPLHF
NA NA TRBJ2-7 TRBV11-2 TGTGCCAGCATCCCGTCGTCGGACACTAGCAAGGGCGAGCAGTACTTC CASIPSSDTSKGEQYF
NA TRBD2 TRBJ2-5 TRBV11-2 TGTGTCAGCAGCGGCACTAGCGGGATCGTAGTGACCCAGTACTTC CVSSGTSGIVVTQYF
many NA TRBJ2-7 TRBV12-3/TRBV12-4 TGTGCCAGCAGTTTATCCTCGACTAGTGCCCTTTCCTACGAGCAGTACTTC CASSLSSTSALSYEQYF
few TRBD1 TRBJ2-7 TRBV6-6 TGTGCCAGCAGTGGAACAGGGGGGCCGAGGGACGAGCAGTACTTC CASSGTGGPRDEQYF
many NA TRBJ2-7 TRBV29-1 TGCAGCTCAACGGACAGTTCCTACGAGCAGTACTTC CSSTDSSYEQYF
NA TRBD2 TRBJ2-7 TRBV11-2 TGTGCCAGCAGCTTAGGTGGCGGGGGTGCCTACGAGCAGTACTTC CASSLGGGGAYEQYF
few NA TRBJ1-5 TRBV7-9 TGTGCCAGCAGCTTCGAGAGGTCCCCTCCTCAGCCCCAGCATTTT CASSFERSPPQPQHF
NA NA TRBJ2-3 TRBV5-1 TGCGCCAGCAGCTTGGACGACTTATCCACAGATACGCAGTATTTT CASSLDDLSTDTQYF
few TRBD1 TRBJ1-5 TRBV28 TGTGCCAGCAGTCAAGGGACAGGGGTGAATCAGCCCCAGCATTTT CASSQGTGVNQPQHF
NA NA TRBJ1-2 TRBV29-1 TGCAGCGTCCTCAGGGACTTGGGTGGCTCCACCTTC CSVLRDLGGSTF
many NA TRBJ2-1 TRBV4-3 TGCGCCAGCAGCCAAGAGTGGGCAGGGGAGGCCCAAAACAATGAGCAGTTCTTC CASSQEWAGEAQNNEQFF
NA NA TRBJ2-3 TRBV5-6 TGTGCCAGCAGCCCCGTAGACCGCACAGATACGCAGTATTTT CASSPVDRTDTQYF
NA TRBD2 TRBJ2-2 TRBV6-2/TRBV6-3 TGTGCCAGCAGCCCCGGACTAGCGGGAGTAGGGAACACCGGTGAGCTGTTTTTT CASSPGLAGVGNTGELFF
NA NA TRBJ1-4 TRBV5-6 TGTGCCAGCAGCTTGCTCGGGGTGACTAATGGAAAACTGTTTTTT CASSLLGVTNGKLFF
NA TRBD2 TRBJ2-3 TRBV11-2 TGTGCCAACAACTTACAGCGGGGAAGGGCAGATACGCAGTATTTT CANNLQRGRADTQYF
NA TRBD2 TRBJ2-1 TRBV5-6 TGTGCCAGCAGCGCCGGACTAGCGGGATCTTTCAATGAGCAGTTCTTC CASSAGLAGSFNEQFF
many NA TRBJ2-7 TRBV6-6 TGTGCCAGCCAGACTCAGCCCGGCTACGAGCAGTACTTC CASQTQPGYEQYF
NA TRBD1 TRBJ2-5 TRBV11-2 TGTGCCAGCAGCGCTCCGGGACAGATCTTAGAGGCCCAGTACTTC CASSAPGQILEAQYF
NA NA TRBJ2-2 TRBV6-2/TRBV6-3 TGTGCCAGCAGTCAGTTAGTGGAGCTGTTTTTT CASSQLVELFF
few NA TRBJ2-1 TRBV5-1 TGCGCCAGCAGCTTGGCCCAACATTCATCCAATGAGCAGTTCTTC CASSLAQHSSNEQFF
NA NA TRBJ2-5 TRBV11-2 TGTGCCCGCAGCTTAGATCAAGATACCCAGTACTTC CARSLDQDTQYF
NA NA TRBJ2-4 TRBV6-2/TRBV6-3 TGTGCCAGCAGCCCCGGACAGTACAAAAACATTCAGTACTTC CASSPGQYKNIQYF
NA NA TRBJ1-2 TRBV11-2 TGTGTCAGCAGCTTGGAACCGGGGTCGGGCACCTTC CVSSLEPGSGTF
NA NA TRBJ2-5 TRBV14 TGTGCCAGCAGCCAGAGGCGGCGCCGGGCCCCACAAGAGGCCCAGTACTTC CASSQRRRRAPQEAQYF
NA TRBD1 TRBJ2-7 TRBV12-3/TRBV12-4 TGTGCCAGCAGTTCCGGGGCAGGGGGAGAGCTGTACTTC CASSSGAGGELYF
NA TRBD2 TRBJ2-3 TRBV5-6 TGTTCCAGCAGCTTGGATAGACTAGCGGTGACAGATACGCAGTATTTT CSSSLDRLAVTDTQYF
NA NA TRBJ2-7 TRBV5-1 TGCGCCAGCTACACTTTCCCGGGAGCATCCTACGAGCAGTACTTC CASYTFPGASYEQYF
many NA TRBJ1-2 TRBV6-6 TGTGCCAGCAGCCCCGTGGGGGGAAGCGGTGGCTACACCTTC CASSPVGGSGGYTF
many NA TRBJ2-7 TRBV13 TGTGCCAGCAGCAAGGACAGTTCGCACGAGCAGTACTTC CASSKDSSHEQYF
NA TRBD1 TRBJ2-5 TRBV11-2 TGTGCCAGCAGCTTAGCAGTAGGGGGCTCGGGGGAGACCCAGTACTTC CASSLAVGGSGETQYF
once NA TRBJ2-7 TRBV11-2 TGTGCCTGCAAAGGAAAAGGGCCCTACGAGCAGAACTTC CACKGKGPYEQNF